Listed below are T cell receptor beta chains from one sample, sequenced in a study of blood T cell repertoires in COVID-19. Profiled with immunoSEQ multiplex PCR; TCRdb holds only in-frame clones, not every one. Among around 500,000 clones listed, approximately 90% were seen once. The material sequenced was PBMCs or T cells enriched from blood (not recorded which). Every receptor here comes from a woman aged 40-49 years who had recovered from COVID-19. Both conserved end residues are part of each CDR3. Fields, in order: clone size, V gene, D gene, J gene, CDR3 protein, CDR3 DNA. The D gene is left open where the match is weak. The size of a clone is reported for some rows only, either as once, few or many, or as a class for expanded clones.

clone size: few; V gene: TRBV21-1; D gene: -; J gene: TRBJ2-7; CDR3 protein: CASSKAGRQGADEQYF; CDR3 DNA: TGTGCCAGCAGCAAAGCGGGGAGGCAGGGGGCAGACGAGCAGTACTTC
clone size: -; V gene: TRBV12-5; D gene: TRBD2; J gene: TRBJ2-5; CDR3 protein: CASGGGNQETQYF; CDR3 DNA: TGTGCTAGTGGCGGGGGGAACCAAGAGACCCAGTACTTC
clone size: -; V gene: TRBV28; D gene: -; J gene: TRBJ1-2; CDR3 protein: CASSPLGYGYTF; CDR3 DNA: TGTGCCAGCAGTCCCCTAGGCTATGGCTACACCTTC
clone size: -; V gene: TRBV11-2; D gene: -; J gene: TRBJ1-1; CDR3 protein: CASSLGSLEAFF; CDR3 DNA: TGTGCCAGCAGCTTGGGCAGCCTTGAAGCTTTCTTT
clone size: -; V gene: TRBV2; D gene: -; J gene: TRBJ2-2; CDR3 protein: CASSGGTSNTGELFF; CDR3 DNA: TGTGCCAGCAGTGGGGGCACTTCGAACACCGGGGAGCTGTTTTTT
clone size: -; V gene: TRBV24-1; D gene: -; J gene: TRBJ1-4; CDR3 protein: CATSDPRGSGEKLFF; CDR3 DNA: TGTGCCACCAGTGACCCTCGGGGGTCCGGAGAAAAACTGTTTTTT
clone size: few; V gene: TRBV4-3; D gene: TRBD2; J gene: TRBJ2-1; CDR3 protein: CASSQDRTSRQFF; CDR3 DNA: TGCGCCAGCAGCCAAGATAGGACTAGCAGGCAGTTCTTC
clone size: few; V gene: TRBV13; D gene: TRBD1; J gene: TRBJ2-7; CDR3 protein: CASSSGTGVYEQYF; CDR3 DNA: TGTGCCAGCAGCTCCGGGACAGGGGTTTACGAGCAGTACTTC
clone size: -; V gene: TRBV11-2; D gene: -; J gene: TRBJ2-2; CDR3 protein: CASSLDRANTGELFF; CDR3 DNA: TGTGCCAGCAGCTTAGACAGGGCGAACACCGGGGAGCTGTTTTTT
clone size: -; V gene: TRBV27; D gene: -; J gene: TRBJ1-1; CDR3 protein: CASSPAQGELNTEAFF; CDR3 DNA: TGTGCCAGCAGTCCAGCACAGGGAGAACTGAACACTGAAGCTTTCTTT
clone size: -; V gene: TRBV5-1; D gene: -; J gene: TRBJ2-1; CDR3 protein: CASSLGQGANEQFF; CDR3 DNA: TGCGCCAGCAGCTTGGGCCAGGGTGCCAATGAGCAGTTCTTC
clone size: -; V gene: TRBV11-2; D gene: -; J gene: TRBJ2-7; CDR3 protein: CASSPRQESYEQYF; CDR3 DNA: TGTGCCAGCAGCCCCCGACAGGAGTCCTACGAGCAGTACTTC
clone size: -; V gene: TRBV19; D gene: -; J gene: TRBJ1-2; CDR3 protein: CASSIGPGHSYGYTF; CDR3 DNA: TGTGCCAGTAGTATAGGTCCGGGACATTCGTATGGCTACACCTTC
clone size: -; V gene: TRBV30; D gene: -; J gene: TRBJ1-4; CDR3 protein: CAWRSKPGFSTNEKLFF; CDR3 DNA: TGTGCCTGGAGGTCCAAGCCCGGGTTTTCGACTAATGAAAAACTGTTTTTT
clone size: -; V gene: TRBV5-1; D gene: TRBD1; J gene: TRBJ1-1; CDR3 protein: CASSLGGTEPFF; CDR3 DNA: TGCGCCAGCAGCTTGGGGGGGACAGAGCCCTTCTTT
clone size: -; V gene: TRBV6-5; D gene: TRBD1; J gene: TRBJ1-2; CDR3 protein: CASILGGDYGYTF; CDR3 DNA: TGTGCCAGCATCTTAGGGGGCGACTATGGCTACACCTTC
clone size: few; V gene: TRBV25-1; D gene: TRBD1; J gene: TRBJ1-1; CDR3 protein: CASSESPGGSLTEAFF; CDR3 DNA: TGTGCCAGCAGTGAATCCCCAGGGGGAAGCCTCACTGAAGCTTTCTTT
clone size: -; V gene: TRBV11-2; D gene: -; J gene: TRBJ2-3; CDR3 protein: CASSLERGATDTQYF; CDR3 DNA: TGTGCCAGCAGCTTAGAGCGCGGTGCCACAGATACGCAGTATTTT
clone size: -; V gene: TRBV19; D gene: -; J gene: TRBJ2-2; CDR3 protein: CASTPITNTGELFF; CDR3 DNA: TGTGCCAGTACCCCAATCACGAACACCGGGGAGCTGTTTTTT
clone size: -; V gene: TRBV7-9; D gene: TRBD1; J gene: TRBJ2-7; CDR3 protein: CASSLISGTVEQYF; CDR3 DNA: TGTGCCAGCAGCCTCATCTCCGGGACAGTCGAGCAGTACTTC
clone size: -; V gene: TRBV7-2; D gene: -; J gene: TRBJ1-2; CDR3 protein: CASSLAYGLIANYGYTF; CDR3 DNA: TGTGCCAGCAGCTTAGCGTACGGACTTATCGCTAACTATGGCTACACCTTC
clone size: once; V gene: TRBV19; D gene: TRBD1; J gene: TRBJ1-1; CDR3 protein: CASSVDRVEVGTEAFF; CDR3 DNA: TGTGCCAGTAGTGTGGACAGGGTGGAAGTGGGCACTGAAGCTTTCTTT
clone size: -; V gene: TRBV19; D gene: TRBD1; J gene: TRBJ1-3; CDR3 protein: CASSEGQSANTIYF; CDR3 DNA: TGTGCCAGTAGTGAGGGACAGTCCGCAAACACCATATATTTT
clone size: once; V gene: TRBV24-1; D gene: -; J gene: TRBJ1-1; CDR3 protein: CATSGGVVNGAFF; CDR3 DNA: TGTGCCACCAGTGGGGGGGTAGTCAACGGGGCTTTCTTT
clone size: -; V gene: TRBV4-3; D gene: -; J gene: TRBJ1-4; CDR3 protein: CASSQQGGGEKLFF; CDR3 DNA: TGCGCCAGCAGCCAACAGGGAGGAGGAGAAAAACTGTTTTTT
clone size: -; V gene: TRBV14; D gene: -; J gene: TRBJ1-6; CDR3 protein: CASSQATGPNSPLHF; CDR3 DNA: TGTGCCAGCAGCCAAGCGACAGGCCCCAATTCACCCCTCCACTTT
clone size: -; V gene: TRBV19; D gene: TRBD2; J gene: TRBJ2-1; CDR3 protein: CASSIFWGEGRQNEQFF; CDR3 DNA: TGTGCCAGTAGTATCTTTTGGGGGGAGGGACGCCAGAATGAGCAGTTCTTC